Listed below are T cell receptor beta chains from one sample, sequenced in a study of blood T cell repertoires in COVID-19. Assay used: immunoSEQ multiplex PCR; TCRdb lists only in-frame clones, some missing. The sample includes roughly 230,000 clones, 80% to 85% of them seen just once. The sequenced material came from peripheral blood. These receptors came from a man aged 45-65 years with active or convalescent COVID-19. CDR3s include the opening cysteine and the closing phenylalanine or tryptophan. The D gene is left open where the match is weak. Clone size is not always given. Where it is, it says once, few, many or a class for expanded clones.

j_gene,d_gene,abundance,v_gene,CDR3aa,CDR3nt
TRBJ1-1,NA,NA,TRBV4-1,CASSQAPQITEAFF,TGCGCCAGCAGCCAAGCCCCACAGATTACTGAAGCTTTCTTT
TRBJ1-3,TRBD1,NA,TRBV19,CASSMRGQPRSGNTIYF,TGTGCCAGTAGTATGAGGGGACAGCCACGCTCTGGAAACACCATATATTTT
TRBJ1-6,NA,NA,TRBV6-4,CASSETGNSPLHF,TGTGCCAGCAGTGAGACAGGCAATTCACCCCTCCACTTT
TRBJ2-7,TRBD2,few,TRBV7-2,CASSLISGAPYEQYF,TGTGCCAGCAGCTTGATTAGCGGGGCCCCCTACGAGCAGTACTTC
TRBJ2-3,NA,NA,TRBV7-2,CASSLEGAGARTDTQYF,TGTGCCAGCAGCTTAGAAGGCGCGGGGGCCCGCACAGATACGCAGTATTTT
TRBJ1-5,TRBD1,NA,TRBV19,CASLDRGFNQPQHF,TGTGCCAGTCTGGACAGGGGATTTAATCAGCCCCAGCATTTT
TRBJ1-5,NA,NA,TRBV6-1,CASSESRVWQPQHF,TGTGCCAGCAGTGAATCCAGGGTATGGCAGCCCCAGCATTTT
TRBJ2-3,NA,once,TRBV2,CASSEGTAQYF,TGTGCCAGCAGTGAAGGAACAGCGCAGTATTTT
TRBJ1-2,TRBD1,NA,TRBV19,CASSLRMTGSYGYTF,TGTGCCAGTAGTCTACGGATGACAGGGAGTTATGGCTACACCTTC
TRBJ1-3,NA,NA,TRBV3-1/TRBV3-2,CASSQDGTGNTIYF,TGTGCCAGCAGCCAAGACGGTACTGGAAACACCATATATTTT
TRBJ1-1,TRBD1,NA,TRBV19,CASSVGQGVGAFF,TGTGCCAGTAGTGTGGGACAGGGTGTGGGAGCTTTCTTT
TRBJ1-2,NA,once,TRBV28,CASTPGGAVDYGYTF,TGTGCCAGCACCCCGGGGGGGGCGGTTGACTATGGCTACACCTTC